This TCR beta chain was recovered during a study of OX40 agonist ivuxolimab in advanced cancers. V was cut by 0 bases and J by 0 bases, with 8 bases left in between. The CDR3 has 15 amino acids. The V gene's germline CDR1 is SEHNR and CDR2 FQNEAQ (reference sequence). The assay was immunoSEQ multiplex PCR, and TCRdb's table has in-frame clones only and misses some. The data show over 45,000 clones, more than 85% seen once. The sequence was collected from an adult with an advanced solid tumor such as melanoma, head and neck, liver or kidney cancer. This sequence joins TRBV7-9 and TRBJ1-1, with a weak D call TRBD1 (5 bases). Source: CD4+ or CD8+ T cells sorted from blood, taken in a trial of the OX40 agonist ivuxolimab. The CDR3 sequence: CASSLAGGMNTEAFF. In DNA form, the CDR3 reads TGTGCCAGCAGCTTAGCGGGGGGGATGAACACTGAAGCTTTCTTT.